A selection of T cell receptor beta chains follows, all from one sample in a study of human T cells and chemical hapten exposure. A single record per CDR3 protein comes from TCRdb applying MiXCR to the RACE reads. The sample lists about 360,000 distinct CDR3 sequences, approximately 5% occurring once. The sample here was whole blood, taken in connection with sensitization to the hapten diphenylcyclopropenone (DPC). These receptors were taken from a woman between 45 and 60 years old with alopecia areata. Some clones in this sample may be carry-over from other donors' samples. Each CDR3 is given with its conserved first and last residue. The D gene is left open where the match is weak. A row's size may be missing; if present it is once, few, many or a size class.

V	J	size	D	CDR3	DNA
TRBV5-6	TRBJ1-6	-	-	CASSLGSYSPLHF	TGTGCCAGCAGCTTGGGCAGTTATTCACCCCTCCACTTT
TRBV12-3/TRBV12-4	TRBJ1-5	-	TRBD1	CASSSQGYSNQPQHF	TGTGCCAGCAGTTCACAGGGGTATAGCAATCAGCCCCAGCATTTT
TRBV12-3/TRBV12-4	TRBJ2-7	-	-	CASRFGQGYEQYF	TGTGCCAGCCGGTTCGGGCAGGGCTACGAGCAGTACTTC
TRBV20-1	TRBJ2-1	many	TRBD2	CSAREGLGIRNEQFF	TGCAGTGCTAGGGAGGGACTAGGCATACGCAATGAGCAGTTCTTC
TRBV6-2/TRBV6-3	TRBJ2-1	few	-	CASSYGGRGIGQFF	TGTGCCAGCAGTTACGGTGGCAGGGGTATCGGGCAGTTCTTC
TRBV13	TRBJ1-6	many	-	CASSFGSSYNSPLHF	TGTGCCAGCAGCTTTGGAAGCTCCTATAATTCACCCCTCCACTTT
TRBV5-1	TRBJ1-4	many	TRBD1	CASSLKTSGQNEKLFF	TGCGCCAGCAGCTTAAAGACGTCGGGACAGAATGAAAAACTGTTTTTT
TRBV29-1	TRBJ2-7	few	TRBD2	CSVAGRGLAGVEQYF	TGCAGCGTTGCAGGAAGGGGGCTAGCGGGAGTCGAGCAGTACTTC
TRBV10-2	TRBJ1-2	-	-	CASSEQSDYYGYTF	TGCGCCAGCAGTGAACAGAGTGACTACTATGGCTACACCTTC
TRBV5-1	TRBJ2-3	-	TRBD1	CASSLANQGATDTQYF	TGCGCCAGCAGCTTGGCCAACCAGGGGGCTACAGATACGCAGTATTTT
TRBV24-1	TRBJ2-1	few	-	CATSDSDPGLNYNEQFF	TGTGCCACCAGTGACTCTGACCCGGGACTGAACTACAATGAGCAGTTCTTC
TRBV11-1	TRBJ1-5	-	-	CASSLARDNEQPQHF	TGTGCCAGCAGCTTAGCCCGGGACAACGAACAGCCCCAGCATTTT
TRBV3-1	TRBJ1-4	many	-	CASSQDGGEKLFF	TGTGCCAGCAGCCAAGATGGAGGTGAAAAACTGTTTTTT
TRBV4-2	TRBJ1-3	many	-	CASSPSGQISGNTIYF	TGTGCCAGCAGCCCGTCCGGACAAATCTCTGGAAACACCATATATTTT